This T cell receptor beta chain is from a study of neurological immune-mediated disorders. Findings and limits, study-wide: None of the CDR3 amino acid sequences in expanded clones turned up in more than one subject, which points to private repertoires in all groups. Phylogenetic grouping assigned the repertoires of 18 of 34 multiple sclerosis patients to a single cluster of related CDR3 sequences. This cluster may be a repertoire-level signature.

Unsorted libraries were prepared from 2 million PBMCs that had been stored at -80 C. As for the cDNA, it was generated by 5'RACE with 10-nucleotide random UMIs. Each CDR3 protein gets one entry after TCRdb re-called the 5' RACE reads with MiXCR. Among tens of thousands of distinct CDR3 sequences listed, around 3.4% were seen once. This clonotype showed up many times. Its target is unknown. There are 13 residues in the CDR3. V gave up 2 bases and J gave up 3 bases, with 5 bases separating them. Looked up from germline, CDR1 is LGHDT and CDR2 is YNNKEL (reference sequence). Sequencing used PBMCs. This clonotype was sampled from a woman between 50 and 59 years old with multiple sclerosis. The chain employs TRBV3-1 and TRBJ2-1; unclear D gene. The CDR3 sequence: CASSQPYYNEQFF. The CDR3 bases are TGTGCCAGCAGCCAACCCTACTACAATGAGCAGTTCTTC.